The next 21 T cell receptor beta chains were all read from a single sample in a study of Graves' ophthalmopathy and Graves' hyperthyroidism. From RNA, the CDR3 regions of TCR beta chains were amplified and sequenced. Investigators did first-round RT-PCR with HTBI primers, then second-round multiplex PCR. TCRdb fed the multiplex PCR reads into MiXCR, producing one record per CDR3 protein. The sample includes 400,000 to 450,000 distinct CDR3 sequences, around 20% of them seen just once. The specimen sequenced was peripheral blood. The receptor source for this set is a woman between 18 and 29 years old with stable Graves' hyperthyroidism.

The rearrangement links TRBV30 to TRBJ1-1; unclear D gene. Germline V lookup: CDR1 GTSNPN, CDR2 SVGIG (reference sequence). CDR3 length equals 13 residues. V was trimmed by 6 bases and J by 2 bases, leaving 13 bases between them. The CDR3 region is CACLNSVNTEAFF. CDR3 nucleotide sequence: TGTGCCTGCCTAAATTCAGTAAACACTGAAGCTTTCTTT.

Note on this clonotype: Possible read error: a much larger clone is one base away. J is TRBJ2-2 and V is TRBV10-3; possibly TRBD1 or TRBD2 for D (5 bases each). Trimming removed 8 bases at V and 2 bases at J, with 12 bases between. CDR3 size: 14 residues. The germline V gene has CDR1 ENHRY and CDR2 SYGVKD. Here the CDR3 DNA reads TGTGCCATCGGCCGGGACCTCAACACCGGGGAGCTGTTTTTT. This encodes CAIGRDLNTGELFF.

Worth noting for this clonotype: No conserved phenylalanine or tryptophan is present at the end of the CDR3, so a read error is the likely explanation. This sequence joins TRBV20-1 and TRBJ2-3; TRBD2 matches 7 bases. This CDR3 has 13 residues. Per the germline V gene, CDR1 is DFQATT and CDR2 is SNEGSKA (reference sequence). J was trimmed by 2 bases and V by 7 bases; bases with no gene match: 6. This CDR3 is CSVAGRATDTQYL. As DNA, the CDR3 is TGCAGTGTAGCGGGTAGAGCCACAGATACGCAGTATCTT.

There are many counts of this clonotype. The V gene is TRBV15, the J gene TRBJ2-7, with D uncertain. The germline V and J ends were trimmed by 0 bases and 2 bases, with 11 bases remaining between them. CDR3 length equals 15 residues. Germline V CDR1 and CDR2: LNHNV, YYDKDF (reference sequence). The CDR3 DNA follows: TGTGCCACCAGCAGAGATCAGGTAGTCCCCTACGAGCAGTACTTC. It codes for CATSRDQVVPYEQYF.

Many counts were recorded for this clonotype. V is TRBV12-3 or TRBV12-4 and J is TRBJ1-5; D is perhaps TRBD1 (6 bases). V was shortened by 4 bases and J by 7 bases, with 14 bases between the two germline ends. The CDR3 sequence is 14 residues long. The CDR3 reads CASSWGGAGQPQHF. DNA for the CDR3: TGTGCCAGCAGTTGGGGGGGGGCGGGACAGCCCCAGCATTTT.

V and J are TRBV10-3 and TRBJ2-7; D possibly corresponds to TRBD1 (5 bases). Deletions cut 8 bases from V and 2 bases from J, with 13 bases between. This CDR3 is built from 13 residues. Germline V gives CDR1 ENHRY, CDR2 SYGVKD. CDR3 bases: TGTGCCATCCGTCAAGGGGCCACCTACGAGCAGTACTTC. Translating gives CAIRQGATYEQYF.

This clonotype was recorded many times. The rearrangement links TRBV5-6 to TRBJ2-2; D remains ambiguous. V lost 1 base to trimming and J lost 3 bases, with 1 base between them. CDR1 is SGHDT, CDR2 YYEEEE, per germline. This CDR3 spans 12 amino acids. CDR3 protein: CASSLHTGELFF. The CDR3 DNA sequence: TGTGCCAGCAGCTTGCACACCGGGGAGCTGTTTTTT.

The table lists this clonotype with many counts. This chain links TRBV11-3 with TRBJ1-5; D uncertain. The ends were cut back, 5 bases at V and 7 bases at J, with 6 bases in the middle. The germline V gene has CDR1 SGHNT and CDR2 YENEEA. This CDR3 is built from 11 residues. CDR3 region: CASSQDQPQHF. DNA for the CDR3: TGTGCCAGCAGCCAAGACCAGCCCCAGCATTTT.

This clonotype was seen at least ten times. The chain recombines TRBV28 with TRBJ2-7; a weak D match, TRBD1 (5 bases). In germline, CDR1 is MDHEN, CDR2 SYDVKM. V dropped 0 bases and J dropped 5 bases, with 11 bases sitting between them. CDR3 length: 14 amino acids. The CDR3, as DNA: TGTGCCAGCAGTTTATGGCAGGGCGGCGACGAGCAGTACTTC. Its protein is CASSLWQGGDEQYF.

This clonotype was observed many times. The V gene is TRBV25-1, the J gene TRBJ2-5; a possible D gene is TRBD2 (6 bases). CDR1 and CDR2 from the germline V gene are MGHDK and SYGVNS. V was cut by 3 bases and J by 4 bases, with 9 bases left in between. The CDR3 sequence is 13 residues long. The CDR3 nucleotides are TGTGCCAGCAGTGAGGGTAGCGGAGAGACCCAGTACTTC. This codes for CASSEGSGETQYF.

This clonotype has a handful of counts. Sequence at one end of the junction differs from germline and may be a read error. This chain links TRBV28 with TRBJ2-6, with a tentative D call TRBD1 (5 bases). Per germline, CDR1 MDHEN and CDR2 SYDVKM. CDR3 length: 15 amino acids. CDR3 loop: CASSLSGNGANALTF. Written as DNA, the CDR3 is TGTGCCAGCAGTTTATCTGGGAATGGGGCCAACGCCCTGACTTTC.

This clonotype showed up many times. The rearrangement uses TRBV6-1 and TRBJ1-2, with TRBD1 matching over 7 bases. The V and J ends lost 7 bases and 5 bases, in that order; junction bases with no gene match: 4. This CDR3 is 12 amino acids long. CDR1 is MNHNS and CDR2 is SASEGT in the germline V gene. The CDR3 bases are TGTGCCAGCACCCCAGGGGGATATGGCTACACCTTC. Residues: CASTPGGYGYTF.

This clonotype was picked up many times. The chain joins TRBV2 to TRBJ2-2; D uncertain. V gave up 2 bases and J gave up 8 bases, with 3 bases separating them. The CDR3 has 11 residues. Germline CDR1 reads SNHLY; CDR2 reads FYNNEI. DNA of the CDR3: TGTGCCAGCAGTGAAATGGGGGAGCTGTTTTTT. This codes for CASSEMGELFF.

This clonotype has a count of ten or more. V gene TRBV20-1 combines with J gene TRBJ1-5; D is undetermined. Trimming left V 6 bases short and J 0 bases short, with 9 bases between. The CDR3 consists of 13 residues. CDR1 is DFQATT and CDR2 is SNEGSKA in the germline V gene (reference sequence). The CDR3 loop is CSAPTYSNQPQHF. CDR3 coding DNA: TGCAGTGCCCCAACCTATAGCAATCAGCCCCAGCATTTT.

This clonotype was counted a few times. The gene calls are TRBV29-1 and TRBJ2-7; 13 nucleotides align to TRBD2. The length of the CDR3 is 15 residues. Germline V CDR1 and CDR2: SQVTM, ANQGSEA. Trimming removed 6 bases from V and 6 bases from J; junction bases left unmatched: 11. DNA of the CDR3: TGCAGCGTCCCCCAAACTAGCGGGAGGGCCGGCGAGCAGTACTTC. Its protein product is CSVPQTSGRAGEQYF.

This clonotype was counted at least ten times. The genes are TRBV7-8 and TRBJ1-1, with a weak D call TRBD1 (6 bases). The V gene lost 5 bases and the J gene lost 4 bases, with 14 bases spanning the gap. CDR3 length: 14 residues. CDR1 is SGHVS and CDR2 is FQNEAQ in the germline V gene. The CDR3 nucleotides are TGTGCCAGCAGCCTACAGGGTGGGGTCACTGAAGCTTTCTTT. Translating gives CASSLQGGVTEAFF.

The table lists this clonotype with many counts. The genes are TRBV20-1 and TRBJ2-7; 7 nucleotides agree with TRBD1. The CDR3 consists of 12 residues. Trimming at V came to 5 bases and at J to 2 bases, leaving 3 bases not matched to a gene. Germline V lookup: CDR1 DFQATT, CDR2 SNEGSKA (reference sequence). The CDR3 region has the DNA TGCAGTGCTGCAGACAGGGCCTACGAGCAGTACTTC. It is translated as CSAADRAYEQYF.

In this sample, this clonotype turned up a few times. This chain uses TRBV6-1 with TRBJ2-7; D assignment may be TRBD1 or TRBD2 (5 bases each). Germline CDR1 is MNHNS and CDR2 is SASEGT. The V end was cut by 3 bases, the J end by 4 bases, with 13 bases between. CDR3 length equals 14 residues. CDR3 region: CASSEWDGPYEQYF. The CDR3 nucleotides read TGTGCCAGCAGTGAGTGGGACGGGCCTTACGAGCAGTACTTC.

This clonotype has at least ten counts. This chain uses TRBV6-1 with TRBJ1-2; D possibly corresponds to TRBD1 (6 bases). The CDR3 totals 12 residues. V gave up 2 bases and J gave up 6 bases, with 7 bases separating them. Germline V lookup: CDR1 MNHNS, CDR2 SASEGT. Here the CDR3 DNA reads TGTGCCAGCAGTGAACAGGGGAATGGCTACACCTTC. Protein: CASSEQGNGYTF.

At least ten counts were recorded for this clonotype. This sequence joins TRBV6-1 and TRBJ2-7; D is ambiguous. CDR3 length equals 13 residues. Germline V gene lookup returns CDR1 MNHNS and CDR2 SASEGT. V was pared by 3 bases and J by 2 bases, with 8 bases between. CDR3 sequence: CASSEKRPYEQYF. Written as DNA, the CDR3 is TGTGCCAGCAGTGAGAAAAGACCCTACGAGCAGTACTTC.

This clonotype was seen ten or more times. V is TRBV5-6 and J is TRBJ1-5; D unclear. This CDR3 comprises 13 residues. Germline V lookup: CDR1 SGHDT, CDR2 YYEEEE. V lost 0 bases and J 9 bases, leaving 10 bases between the germline ends. The CDR3 spells CASSLGYGGPQHF. Here the CDR3 DNA reads TGTGCCAGCAGCTTGGGTTACGGTGGGCCCCAGCATTTT. Filled out from reference TRBV5-6 and TRBJ1-5, the complete variable domain reads DAGVTQSPTHLIKTRGQQVTLRCSPKSGHDTVSWYQQALGQGPQFIFQYYEEEERQRGNFPDRFSGHQFPNYSSELNVNALLLGDSALYLCASSLGYGGPQHFGDGTRLSIL.